Listed here is a single T cell receptor (beta chain). This sample is part of a study of shared T cell receptors in the human thymus. Sequenced by immunoSEQ multiplex PCR; TCRdb stores in-frame clones only, minus some. The sample lists 550,000 to 800,000 clones, roughly 88% occurring once. These data were also filed under a second study, of human thymus T cells. Turning to that study: It looked as if thymic and blood repertoires used V and J genes in a biased way. Related research described strongly overlapping thymic repertoires in unrelated people.

Material for sequencing was thymocytes. The sequence derives from a girl in the first two years of life with a congenital heart defect.

CDR3 loop: CASTTGGALGYTF. The DNA of the CDR3 is TGTGCCAGTACGACAGGGGGCGCTTTGGGCTACACCTTC. V gene TRBV28 combines with J gene TRBJ1-2, with 10 bases aligning to TRBD1. J was trimmed by 8 bases and V by 9 bases; bases with no gene match: 9. CDR1 MDHEN and CDR2 SYDVKM come from the germline V gene. The CDR3 is made up of 13 amino acids.